This T cell receptor beta chain was documented in a study of T cell responses to AZD1222 COVID-19 vaccine. As for this clone: The antigen is unknown.

Generated by immunoSEQ multiplex PCR, the TCRdb table keeps only in-frame clones and is missing some. The repertoire holds under 150,000 clones, with over 85% as singletons. Study-wide findings and caveats: Clonal diversity was possibly underestimated, and the donors were mostly white British, with more females. Seropositive AZD1222 recipients at baseline numbered only five to seven. The peak T cell response came first, and repertoires were sampled only after it.

The CDR3 length is 14 residues. Germline V lookup: CDR1 SGHNT, CDR2 YENEEA. With 3 bases removed from V and 2 bases from J, the gap between germline ends came to 8 bases. Second-dose groups at about 4 or about 12 weeks were pooled. This clonotype was sampled from an adult who received the AZD1222 COVID-19 vaccine. The V and J genes are TRBV11-3 and TRBJ1-3; D perhaps matches TRBD1 (5 bases). Material: peripheral blood, obtained 28 days after the second AZD1222 dose. The CDR3 sequence: CASSLAGPGNTIYF. As DNA, the CDR3 is TGTGCCAGCAGCTTGGCAGGGCCTGGAAACACCATATATTTT. Complete variable domain (other parts from reference TRBV11-3 and TRBJ1-3): EAGVVQSPRYKIIEKKQPVAFWCNPISGHNTLYWYLQNLGQGPELLIRYENEEAVDDSQLPKDRFSAERLKGVDSTLKIQPAELGDSAVYLCASSLAGPGNTIYFGEGSWLTVV.